The next 7 T cell receptor beta chains were all read from a single sample in a study of blood T cells in healthy people across ages. The second PCR ran roughly 6 to 12 cycles with a sample-barcoded 5' primer and J-beta primers. TCRdb ran MiXCR on the 5' RACE reads and lists one entry per CDR3 protein. The sample includes 910,000 or so distinct CDR3 sequences, roughly half seen only once; the top ten take over 20%. Sequences were obtained from blood. The receptors were sampled from a woman aged 55-75 years in good health.

J is TRBJ2-7 and V is TRBV18, with D tentatively TRBD2 (5 bases). The J call is doubtful: the DNA matches TRBJ2-5 better. CDR1 is KGHSH, CDR2 LQKENI, per germline. CDR3 size: 14 residues. The CDR3, as DNA: TGTGCCAGCTCACCCACAGCGGTGGGAGAGACCCAGTACTTC. It translates to CASSPTAVGETQYF.

J is TRBJ2-3 and V is TRBV7-2; 10 positions agree with TRBD2. V lost 5 bases and J lost 2; bases outside the gene matches: 10. CDR3 length equals 17 residues. Germline lookup yields CDR1 SGHTA and CDR2 FQGNSA. The CDR3 here is CASSPKRTSGYTDTQYF. CDR3 nucleotide sequence: TGTGCCAGCAGCCCCAAACGGACTAGCGGTTACACAGATACGCAGTATTTT. Variable domain in full (rest from reference TRBV7-2 and TRBJ2-3): GAGVSQSPSNKVTEKGKDVELRCDPISGHTALYWYRQSLGQGLEFLIYFQGNSAPDKSGLPSDRFSAERTGGSVSTLTIQRTQQEDSAVYLCASSPKRTSGYTDTQYFGPGTRLTVL.

This sequence joins TRBV3-1 and TRBJ2-3; D remains unclear. This CDR3 is built from 12 residues. Germline values: CDR1 LGHDT, CDR2 YNNKEL (reference sequence). Trimming cost V 3 bases and J 5 bases, with 6 bases left between them. In DNA form, the CDR3 reads TGTGCCAGCAGCCAGATGATAGATACGCAGTATTTT. Translation: CASSQMIDTQYF.

The V gene is TRBV20-1, the J gene TRBJ1-5; D is perhaps TRBD1 (5 bases). The CDR3 loop spans 14 amino acids. Trimming removed 5 bases at V and 5 bases at J, with 16 bases between. In germline, CDR1 is DFQATT, CDR2 SNEGSKA (reference sequence). The CDR3 reads CSAGGFDRYQPQHF. The CDR3 bases are TGCAGTGCTGGCGGGTTCGACAGATATCAGCCCCAGCATTTT.

The chain employs TRBV15 and TRBJ2-4; no reliable D call. Trimming removed 0 bases at V and 6 bases at J, with 9 bases between. CDR1 LNHNV and CDR2 YYDKDF come from the germline V gene (reference sequence). The CDR3 is made up of 14 amino acids. The CDR3 sequence: CATSRDLERNIQYF. CDR3 coding DNA: TGTGCCACCAGCAGAGATCTAGAGCGAAACATTCAGTACTTC.

This chain links TRBV6-2 or TRBV6-3 with TRBJ1-5; D unresolved. The V end lost 7 bases, the J end lost 4 bases, and 8 bases lay between the germline ends. The CDR3 consists of 12 residues. Looked up from germline, CDR1 is MNHEY and CDR2 is SVGEGT. The CDR3 DNA reads TGTGCCAGCAAAGCCATGAATCAGCCCCAGCATTTT. It encodes CASKAMNQPQHF.

The sample holds a few counts of this clonotype. The gene calls are TRBV6-2 or TRBV6-3 and TRBJ2-7, with 9 bases lining up with TRBD1. The trim removed 8 bases at V and 5 bases at J, leaving 4 bases unmatched. From germline, CDR1 is MNHEY and CDR2 SVGEGT. The CDR3 is 12 residues long. DNA of the CDR3: TGTGCCAGCTGGGACAGGGAGGACGAGCAGTACTTC. Residues: CASWDREDEQYF.